The 21 T cell receptor beta chains reported below all come from one sample, sequenced in a study of Ad26.COV2.S vaccination and SARS-CoV-2 variants. Treatment specified: roughly 19 received Ad26.COV2.S at low or high dose, single or two shots; five or six received placebo; per-sample allocation not given. Samples were taken on day 63 after the first vaccine or placebo injection. Here immunoSEQ multiplex PCR was the method, and the copy in TCRdb shows in-frame clones only, minus some. The sample carries about 410,000 clones, approximately 92% recorded once. This specimen consisted of peripheral blood, obtained in a trial of Ad26.COV2.S vaccine versus placebo. These receptors originate from a person aged 18 to 65 who received the Ad26.COV2.S COVID-19 vaccine or a placebo.

The J gene is TRBJ2-6, the V gene TRBV30; D perhaps matches TRBD1 (5 bases). The CDR3 length is 14 residues. V dropped 3 bases and J dropped 4 bases, with 10 bases sitting between them. Germline V gene lookup returns CDR1 GTSNPN and CDR2 SVGIG (reference sequence). CDR3 nucleotides: TGTGCCTGGAGCGCAGGGCCCGGGGCCAACGTCCTGACTTTC. It yields the protein CAWSAGPGANVLTF.

The J gene is TRBJ1-4, the V gene TRBV30; tentative D call: TRBD1 (5 bases). Germline V gene data show CDR1 as GTSNPN and CDR2 as SVGIG (reference sequence). Trimming cost V 5 bases and J 15 bases, with 13 bases left between them. This CDR3 has 10 amino acids. The CDR3 DNA sequence: TGTGCCTGGGGGGACGAAAGGGTGTTTTTT. Protein: CAWGDERVFF. The full variable domain, with the rest looked up from reference TRBV30 and TRBJ1-4, is SQTIHQWPATLVQPVGSPLSLECTVEGTSNPNLYWYRQAAGRGLQLLFYSVGIGQISSEVPQNLSASRPQDRQFILSSKKLLLSDSGFYLCAWGDERVFFGSGTQLSVL.

The J gene is TRBJ2-5, the V gene TRBV4-3, with 14 bases matching TRBD2. J was trimmed by 3 bases and V by 4 bases; bases with no gene match: 4. The length of the CDR3 is 16 residues. Germline lookup yields CDR1 LGHNA and CDR2 YSLEER. CDR3 in amino acids: CASSRGLAGGEETQYF. The DNA of the CDR3 is TGCGCCAGCAGCCGAGGACTAGCGGGGGGAGAAGAGACCCAGTACTTC.

The chain recombines TRBV27 with TRBJ1-1, with D hard to call. The CDR3 spans 13 residues. The germline gives CDR1 MNHEY, CDR2 SMNVEV (reference sequence). Between the trimmed V and J ends, which lost 6 bases and 5 bases, there was a span of 13 bases. The CDR3, as DNA: TGTGCCAGCAGCCTGGCGAGAGGGACTGAAGCTTTCTTT. Translated, it gives CASSLARGTEAFF.

Note on this clone: The junction does not match germline at one end; this may be a read error. This chain connects TRBV3-1 (or the pseudogene TRBV3-2) to TRBJ2-4; D gene unclear. Per the germline V gene, CDR1 is LGHDT and CDR2 is YNNKEL (reference sequence). The CDR3 runs 11 residues. The CDR3, as DNA: TGTGCCAGCAGCCAAGGATACCGGACGGTTTTC. Translating gives CASSQGYRTVF.

The V call is TRBV28, the J call TRBJ1-2; the D gene is possibly TRBD1 (6 bases). CDR3 length: 16 amino acids. The V gene lost 8 bases and the J gene lost 8 bases, with 27 bases spanning the gap. Germline V CDR1 and CDR2: MDHEN, SYDVKM. CDR3: CASRSPQQGRGRGYTF. The CDR3, as DNA: TGTGCCAGCCGTAGCCCACAACAGGGACGGGGGAGAGGCTACACCTTC.

V and J are TRBV7-2 and TRBJ1-2, with TRBD1 matching over 9 bases. V trimming: 1 base; J trimming: 4 bases; junction bases outside the gene matches: 4. The length of the CDR3 is 15 residues. Germline V lookup: CDR1 SGHTA, CDR2 FQGNSA. The CDR3 DNA is TGTGCCAGCAGCTTAGACACGACAGGGGGCTATGGCTACACCTTC. This translates into CASSLDTTGGYGYTF.

The chain couples TRBV19 to TRBJ1-2, with D possibly matching TRBD1 (5 bases). Germline V gene sequence: CDR1 LNHDA, CDR2 SQIVND (reference sequence). The CDR3 is 13 amino acids. V was cut by 3 bases and J by 8 bases, with 13 bases left in between. The CDR3 DNA reads TGTGCCAGTAGTATTGAAGTGAGGGGCGGCTACACCTTC. The encoded protein is CASSIEVRGGYTF.

Of note for this clone: Mismatch with germline at one junction end may stem from a read error. The chain has TRBV6-1 and TRBJ2-7, with a weak D call TRBD2 (7 bases). Germline V gives CDR1 MNHNS, CDR2 SASEGT. The CDR3 is made up of 16 amino acids. For the CDR3, the DNA is TGTGCCAGCAGTCAAGCGGGACAACCAACTCCCTACGAGCAGTACTTC. This gives the protein CASSQAGQPTPYEQYF.

V gene TRBV6-5 combines with J gene TRBJ2-2; no firm D call. Trimming removed 6 bases from V and 0 bases from J, with 8 bases in between. Germline CDR1 is MNHEY and CDR2 is SVGAGI. The CDR3 covers 14 residues. DNA of the CDR3: TGTGCCAGCAGAAGGGAAACGAACACCGGGGAGCTGTTTTTT. Translation gives CASRRETNTGELFF.

The chain combines TRBV5-1 with TRBJ2-7, with TRBD1 identical over 7 bases. Germline-derived CDR1 and CDR2 are SGHRS and YFSETQ. J was trimmed by 4 bases and V by 4 bases; bases with no gene match: 11. The CDR3 spans 15 residues. The CDR3 loop is CASSDRDRPYYEQYF. CDR3 sequence (DNA): TGCGCCAGCAGCGACCGGGACAGACCATATTACGAGCAGTACTTC.

The V and J genes are TRBV5-8 and TRBJ1-4; D possibly corresponds to TRBD1 (6 bases). Germline CDR1 SGHTS, CDR2 YDEGEE. The V gene lost 4 bases and the J gene lost 1 base, with 8 bases spanning the gap. The CDR3 consists of 14 residues. As DNA, the CDR3 is TGTGCCAGCAGCAAGGACAGAACTAATGAAAAACTGTTTTTT. Translating gives CASSKDRTNEKLFF. Filled out from reference TRBV5-8 and TRBJ1-4, the complete variable domain reads EAGVTQSPTHLIKTRGQQATLRCSPISGHTSVYWYQQALGLGLQFLLWYDEGEERNRGNFPPRFSGRQFPNYSSELNVNALELEDSALYLCASSKDRTNEKLFFGSGTQLSVL.

This clone has only one observation. J is TRBJ2-3 and V is TRBV27; the D gene could be TRBD1 or TRBD2 (5 bases each). CDR3 length: 16 residues. Trimming stripped 3 bases from V and 0 bases from J, with 13 bases between. Germline CDR1 is MNHEY and CDR2 is SMNVEV (reference sequence). CDR3 nucleotide sequence: TGTGCCAGCAGTTTTGAGGGGTCTCCTAGCACAGATACGCAGTATTTT. This gives the protein CASSFEGSPSTDTQYF.

The V and J genes are TRBV29-1 and TRBJ2-7; 9 positions match TRBD1. CDR1 SQVTM and CDR2 ANQGSEA come from the germline V gene. J was trimmed by 4 bases and V by 8 bases; bases with no gene match: 21. CDR3 length equals 17 residues. CDR3 sequence reads: CSPKPLTTGTGMYEQYF. The CDR3 nucleotides read TGCAGCCCCAAACCTCTAACGACCGGGACAGGGATGTACGAGCAGTACTTC.

This rearrangement joins TRBV5-1 to TRBJ2-7, with TRBD2 identical over 10 bases. The CDR3 runs 18 residues. Germline V CDR1 and CDR2: SGHRS, YFSETQ. With V trimmed by 0 bases and J by 6 bases, 15 bases remained unmatched. CDR3 DNA: TGCGCCAGCAGCTTGGCCGGGGTAGCGGGGGGCCGGTTTGCCGAGCAGTACTTC. Its translation is CASSLAGVAGGRFAEQYF.

The chain carries TRBV5-8 and TRBJ2-5, with 8 bases aligning to TRBD2. V was clipped by 1 base and J by 4 bases; unmatched bases: 3. The CDR3 is 14 amino acids. From germline, CDR1 is SGHTS and CDR2 YDEGEE. CDR3 region: CASSLRGGLETQYF. CDR3 nucleotide sequence: TGTGCCAGCAGCTTGCGGGGGGGCTTAGAGACCCAGTACTTC. Full variable domain (rest looked up from reference TRBV5-8 and TRBJ2-5): EAGVTQSPTHLIKTRGQQATLRCSPISGHTSVYWYQQALGLGLQFLLWYDEGEERNRGNFPPRFSGRQFPNYSSELNVNALELEDSALYLCASSLRGGLETQYFGPGTRLLVL.

The rearrangement links TRBV19 to TRBJ1-4; no clear D. The germline V and J ends were trimmed by 3 bases and 8 bases, with 4 bases remaining between them. CDR3 length equals 11 residues. Germline V lookup: CDR1 LNHDA, CDR2 SQIVND (reference sequence). CDR3 sequence: CASSIREKLFF. Here the CDR3 DNA reads TGTGCCAGTAGTATCCGAGAAAAACTGTTTTTT.

The rearrangement uses TRBV27 and TRBJ2-7, with D hard to call. V was trimmed by 1 base and J by 0 bases, leaving 10 bases between them. The CDR3 spans 15 residues. Germline V gives CDR1 MNHEY, CDR2 SMNVEV (reference sequence). The CDR3 reads CASSLYARSSYEQYF. The CDR3 DNA reads TGTGCCAGCAGTTTATATGCGCGCAGCTCCTACGAGCAGTACTTC.

The chain combines TRBV7-8 with TRBJ1-6; D is possibly TRBD1 (5 bases). The germline V and J ends were trimmed by 5 bases and 4 bases, with 9 bases remaining between them. The CDR3 is made up of 14 amino acids. Germline values: CDR1 SGHVS, CDR2 FQNEAQ. CDR3 region: CASSEQVYNSPLHF. The CDR3 DNA reads TGTGCCAGCAGCGAACAGGTTTATAATTCACCCCTCCACTTT. Full variable domain (remainder filled in from reference TRBV7-8 and TRBJ1-6): GAGVSQSPRYKVAKRGQDVALRCDPISGHVSLFWYQQALGQGPEFLTYFQNEAQLDKSGLPSDRFFAERPEGSVSTLKIQRTQQEDSAVYLCASSEQVYNSPLHFGNGTRLTVT.

J is TRBJ2-7 and V is TRBV28; D is unclear. V dropped 4 bases and J dropped 13 bases, with 17 bases sitting between them. The CDR3 extends over 12 amino acids. Germline V lookup: CDR1 MDHEN, CDR2 SYDVKM. DNA for the CDR3: TGTGCCAGCAGTTCAATAGGGTTTTTCATCTACTTC. Translating gives CASSSIGFFIYF.

The J gene is TRBJ2-1, the V gene TRBV7-8, with 7 nucleotides matching TRBD1. The CDR3 runs 16 residues. With 3 bases clipped from V and 0 bases from J, the junction kept 5 bases outside the gene matches. Germline V gene sequence: CDR1 SGHVS, CDR2 FQNEAQ. Here the CDR3 reads CASSFASGGSYNEQFF. The CDR3 DNA reads as TGTGCCAGCAGCTTCGCGTCAGGGGGCTCCTACAATGAGCAGTTCTTC.